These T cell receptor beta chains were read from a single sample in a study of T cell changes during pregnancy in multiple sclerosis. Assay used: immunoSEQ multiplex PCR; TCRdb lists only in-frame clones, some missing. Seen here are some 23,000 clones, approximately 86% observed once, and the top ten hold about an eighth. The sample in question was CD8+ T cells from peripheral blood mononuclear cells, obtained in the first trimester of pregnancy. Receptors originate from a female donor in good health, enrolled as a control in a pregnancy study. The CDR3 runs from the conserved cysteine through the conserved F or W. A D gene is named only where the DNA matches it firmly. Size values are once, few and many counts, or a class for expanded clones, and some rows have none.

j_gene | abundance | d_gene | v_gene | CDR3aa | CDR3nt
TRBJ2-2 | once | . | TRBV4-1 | CASSQDTTRRGELFF | TGCGCCAGCAGCCAAGATACGACTAGAAGAGGGGAGCTGTTTTTT
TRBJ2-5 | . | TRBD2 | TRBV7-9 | CASSSPKDPGLAGETQYF | TGTGCCAGCAGCTCCCCCAAAGATCCGGGACTAGCGGGAGAGACCCAGTACTTC
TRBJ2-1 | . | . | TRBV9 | CASSLRDITYNEQFF | TGTGCCAGCAGCCTCCGGGACATTACCTACAATGAGCAGTTCTTC
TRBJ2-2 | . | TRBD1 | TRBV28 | CAGARQGANTGELFF | TGTGCCGGGGCGCGACAGGGGGCGAACACCGGGGAGCTGTTTTTT
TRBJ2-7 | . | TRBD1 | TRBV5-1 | CASSEGQGLFDEQYF | TGCGCCAGCAGCGAGGGACAGGGACTATTCGACGAGCAGTACTTC
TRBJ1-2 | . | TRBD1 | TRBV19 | CASSRGTDGYTF | TGTGCCAGTAGTCGCGGGACAGATGGCTACACCTTC
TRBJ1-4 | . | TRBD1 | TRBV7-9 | CASSRSTGDDEKLFF | TGTGCCAGCAGCCGTAGTACAGGGGACGATGAAAAACTGTTTTTT
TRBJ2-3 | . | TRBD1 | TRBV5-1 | CASSNRGNADTQYF | TGCGCCAGCAGCAACAGGGGGAATGCAGATACGCAGTATTTT
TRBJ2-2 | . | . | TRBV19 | CASSITFTGELFF | TGTGCCAGTAGTATCACTTTCACCGGGGAGCTGTTTTTT
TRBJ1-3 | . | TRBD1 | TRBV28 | CASSPLDRGPSGNTIYF | TGTGCCAGCAGTCCCCTCGACAGGGGGCCCTCTGGAAACACCATATATTTT
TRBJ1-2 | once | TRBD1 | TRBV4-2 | CASSQRDRGGYTF | TGTGCCAGCAGCCAACGGGACAGGGGTGGCTACACCTTC
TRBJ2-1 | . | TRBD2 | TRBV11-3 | CASSTRLAAYNEQFF | TGTGCCAGCAGCACCCGACTAGCAGCTTACAATGAGCAGTTCTTC
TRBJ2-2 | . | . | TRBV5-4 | CASSFDSDANTGELFF | TGTGCCAGCAGCTTTGACAGCGATGCGAACACCGGGGAGCTGTTTTTT
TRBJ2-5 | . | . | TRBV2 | CASSERTDSTQETQYF | TGTGCCAGCAGTGAGAGGACAGACTCCACCCAGGAGACCCAGTACTTC
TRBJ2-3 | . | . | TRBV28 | CASSSNSRVLSQYF | TGTGCCAGCAGTTCTAACTCCCGGGTCCTGTCGCAGTATTTT
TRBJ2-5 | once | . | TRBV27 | CASRRTQQETQYF | TGTGCCAGCAGACGGACACAACAAGAGACCCAGTACTTC
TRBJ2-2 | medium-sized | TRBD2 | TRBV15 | CATSRLAGGPGELFF | TGTGCCACCAGCAGACTAGCGGGGGGGCCCGGGGAGCTGTTTTTT
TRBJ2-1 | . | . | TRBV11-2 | CASSFANYNEQFF | TGTGCCAGCAGCTTCGCTAACTACAATGAGCAGTTCTTC
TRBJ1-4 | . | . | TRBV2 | CASSEAVSAGNEKLFF | TGTGCCAGCAGTGAAGCCGTCAGCGCGGGAAATGAAAAACTGTTTTTT
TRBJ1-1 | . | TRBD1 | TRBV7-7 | CASSATGDTEAFF | TGTGCCAGCAGCGCCACAGGGGACACTGAAGCTTTCTTT
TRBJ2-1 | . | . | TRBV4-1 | CASSQVSSSYNEQFF | TGCGCCAGCAGCCAAGTAAGTAGCTCCTACAATGAGCAGTTCTTC
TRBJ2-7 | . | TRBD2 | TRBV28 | CASSPPVGLGNYEQYF | TGTGCCAGCAGTCCCCCCGTGGGACTAGGGAACTACGAGCAGTACTTC
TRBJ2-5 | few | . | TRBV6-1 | CASNQDSQETQYF | TGTGCCAGCAACCAGGACAGCCAAGAGACCCAGTACTTC
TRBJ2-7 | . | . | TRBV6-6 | CASSYGGGAGEQYF | TGTGCCAGCAGTTACGGAGGGGGGGCGGGGGAGCAGTACTTC
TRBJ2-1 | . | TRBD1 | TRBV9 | CASSAQGDSTYNEQFF | TGTGCCAGCAGCGCCCAGGGGGATAGCACCTACAATGAGCAGTTCTTC
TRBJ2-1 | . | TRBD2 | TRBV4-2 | CASSQDGTIPQNEQFF | TGTGCCAGCAGCCAAGACGGGACTATCCCCCAGAATGAGCAGTTCTTC
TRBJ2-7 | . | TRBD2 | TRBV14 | CASSQGLGAYEQYF | TGTGCCAGCAGCCAGGGACTAGGGGCCTACGAGCAGTACTTC
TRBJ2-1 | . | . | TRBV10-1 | CAPRSVGGTQQFF | TGCGCCCCCAGATCCGTGGGTGGGACTCAGCAGTTCTTC
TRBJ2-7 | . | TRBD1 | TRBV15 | CATSRDSNRGTYEQYF | TGTGCCACCAGCAGAGATTCGAACAGGGGAACCTACGAGCAGTACTTC
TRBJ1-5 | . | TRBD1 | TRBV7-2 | CASSRGTGNNQPQHF | TGTGCCAGCAGCCGAGGGACAGGGAATAATCAGCCCCAGCATTTT
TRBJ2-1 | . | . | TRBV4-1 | CASSQAGVKNEQFF | TGCGCCAGCAGCCAAGCGGGAGTTAAGAATGAGCAGTTCTTC
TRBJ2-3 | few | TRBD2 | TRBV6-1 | CASSSGTSGADTQYF | TGTGCCAGCAGTTCCGGGACTAGCGGAGCCGATACGCAGTATTTT
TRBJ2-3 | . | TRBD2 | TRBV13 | CASSPRISGGAADTQYF | TGTGCCAGCAGCCCCCGGATCAGCGGGGGGGCCGCAGATACGCAGTATTTT
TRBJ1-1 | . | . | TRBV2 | CASSEVGHTEAFF | TGTGCCAGCAGTGAAGTGGGGCATACTGAAGCTTTCTTT
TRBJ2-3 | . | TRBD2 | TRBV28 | CASSLPLAGGDGDTQYF | TGTGCCAGCAGTTTACCCCTAGCGGGAGGTGATGGAGATACGCAGTATTTT
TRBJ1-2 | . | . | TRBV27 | CASSLSGIYGYTF | TGTGCCAGCAGTTTGTCTGGCATCTATGGCTACACCTTC
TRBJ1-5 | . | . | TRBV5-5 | CASSLSGNSNQPQHF | TGTGCCAGCAGCTTGTCGGGGAATAGCAATCAGCCCCAGCATTTT
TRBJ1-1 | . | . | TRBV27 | CASGELDREAFF | TGTGCCAGCGGAGAGCTCGACAGGGAAGCTTTCTTT
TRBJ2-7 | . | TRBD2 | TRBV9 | CASSLGTSGGYEQYF | TGTGCCAGCAGCCTCGGGACTAGCGGGGGGTACGAGCAGTACTTC
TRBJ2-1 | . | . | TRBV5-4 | CASSLGESDEQFF | TGTGCCAGCAGCTTGGGAGAATCGGATGAGCAGTTCTTC
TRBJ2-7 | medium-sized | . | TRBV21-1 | CASSKGTGDEQYF | TGTGCCAGCAGCAAGGGGACAGGGGACGAGCAGTACTTC
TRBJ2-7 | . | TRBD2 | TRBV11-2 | CASSLILAGNEQYF | TGTGCCAGCAGCTTAATTCTAGCGGGGAACGAGCAGTACTTC
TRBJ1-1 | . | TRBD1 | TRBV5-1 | CASSPKTGMNTEAFF | TGCGCCAGCAGCCCAAAGACAGGGATGAACACTGAAGCTTTCTTT
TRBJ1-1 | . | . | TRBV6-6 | CASSYTTEAFF | TGTGCCAGCAGTTACACTACTGAAGCTTTCTTT
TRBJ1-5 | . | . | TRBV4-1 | CASSQDRISKPQHF | TGCGCCAGCAGCCAAGACAGGATAAGCAAGCCCCAGCATTTT
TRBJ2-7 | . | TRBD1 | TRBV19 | CASSLDRDEQYF | TGTGCCAGTAGCTTAGACAGGGACGAGCAGTACTTC
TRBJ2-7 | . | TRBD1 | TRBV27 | CASSPVVTGGREQYF | TGTGCCAGCAGCCCCGTGGTGACAGGGGGCCGAGAGCAGTACTTC
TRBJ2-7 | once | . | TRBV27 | CASSSGDEQYF | TGTGCCAGCAGTTCAGGGGATGAGCAGTACTTC
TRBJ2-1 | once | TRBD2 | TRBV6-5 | CASSYERGASNEQFF | TGTGCCAGCAGTTACGAGCGGGGGGCCTCCAATGAGCAGTTCTTC
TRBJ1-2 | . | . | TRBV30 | CAWIVEPQILTGGYTF | TGTGCCTGGATAGTGGAGCCCCAGATTTTGACAGGCGGCTACACCTTC
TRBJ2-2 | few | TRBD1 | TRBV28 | CASSSGTGDTGELFF | TGTGCCAGCAGTTCGGGGACAGGGGACACCGGGGAGCTGTTTTTT
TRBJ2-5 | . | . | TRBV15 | CATRNTSNQETQYF | TGTGCCACCAGAAATACTAGCAATCAAGAGACCCAGTACTTC
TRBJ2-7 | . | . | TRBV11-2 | CASSLSDGRVEQYF | TGTGCCAGCAGCCTTTCCGATGGCAGGGTCGAGCAGTACTTC
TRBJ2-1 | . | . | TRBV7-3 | CASSHGGGADEQFF | TGTGCCAGCAGCCATGGGGGGGGCGCGGATGAGCAGTTCTTC
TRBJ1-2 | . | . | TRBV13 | CASSSNWEGKLNGYTF | TGTGCCAGCAGCTCCAATTGGGAGGGCAAACTTAATGGCTACACCTTC
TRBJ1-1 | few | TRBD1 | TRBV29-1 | CSAGEDRVRTEAFF | TGCAGCGCGGGGGAAGACAGGGTGCGCACTGAAGCTTTCTTT
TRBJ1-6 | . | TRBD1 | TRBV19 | CASSIALPGQDYSPLHF | TGTGCCAGTAGTATAGCCCTACCGGGACAGGATTATTCACCCCTCCACTTT
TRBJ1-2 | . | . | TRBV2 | CASNLLDGGANYGYTF | TGTGCCAGCAATCTTTTAGACGGTGGAGCTAACTATGGCTACACCTTC